This T cell receptor (beta chain) is from a study of cytotoxic CD8 clonotypes in ibrutinib-treated CLL. TCRdb keeps only in-frame clones here, not all; method: immunoSEQ multiplex PCR. Of some 29,000 clones in the sample, 76% were seen once. The sequence was collected from a human donor with chronic lymphocytic leukemia. Sequenced here: PBMCs, sampled after 36 months of ibrutinib treatment.

CDR3 sequence reads: CASSVGDQPQHF. The DNA for the CDR3 is TGTGCCAGCAGCGTAGGGGATCAGCCCCAGCATTTT. The J gene is TRBJ1-5, the V gene TRBV9; no firm D call. From germline, CDR1 is SGDLS and CDR2 YYNGEE. V lost 0 bases to trimming and J lost 5 bases, with 3 bases between them. The CDR3 has 12 residues.